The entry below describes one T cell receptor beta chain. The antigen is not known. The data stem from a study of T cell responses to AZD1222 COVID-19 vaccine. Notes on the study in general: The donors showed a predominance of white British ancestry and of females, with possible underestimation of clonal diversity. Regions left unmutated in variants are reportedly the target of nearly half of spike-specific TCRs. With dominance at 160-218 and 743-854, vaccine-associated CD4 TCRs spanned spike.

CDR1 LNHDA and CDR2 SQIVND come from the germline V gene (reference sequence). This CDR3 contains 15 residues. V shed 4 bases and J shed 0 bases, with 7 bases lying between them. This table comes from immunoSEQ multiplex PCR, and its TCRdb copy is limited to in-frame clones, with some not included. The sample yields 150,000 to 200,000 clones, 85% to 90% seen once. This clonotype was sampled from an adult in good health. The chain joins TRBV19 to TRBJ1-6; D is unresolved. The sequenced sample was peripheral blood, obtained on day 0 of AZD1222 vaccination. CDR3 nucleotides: TGTGCCAGTAGTAAAGGGAGCTCCTATAATTCACCCCTCCACTTT. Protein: CASSKGSSYNSPLHF. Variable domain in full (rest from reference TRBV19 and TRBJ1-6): DGGITQSPKYLFRKEGQNVTLSCEQNLNHDAMYWYRQDPGQGLRLIYYSQIVNDFQKGDIAEGYSVSREKKESFPLTVTSAQKNPTAFYLCASSKGSSYNSPLHFGNGTRLTVT.